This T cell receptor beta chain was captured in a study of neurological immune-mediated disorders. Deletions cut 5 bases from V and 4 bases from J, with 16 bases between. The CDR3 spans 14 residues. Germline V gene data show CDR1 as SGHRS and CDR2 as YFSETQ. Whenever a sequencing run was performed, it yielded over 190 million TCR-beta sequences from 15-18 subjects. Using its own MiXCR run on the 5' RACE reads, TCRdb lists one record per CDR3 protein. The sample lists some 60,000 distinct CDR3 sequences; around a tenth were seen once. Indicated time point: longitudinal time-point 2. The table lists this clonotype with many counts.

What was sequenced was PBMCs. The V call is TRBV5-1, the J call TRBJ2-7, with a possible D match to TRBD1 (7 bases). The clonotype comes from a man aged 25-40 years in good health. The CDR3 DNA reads TGCGCCAGCAGGACAGGGACTGGCACGTACGAGCAGTACTTC. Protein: CASRTGTGTYEQYF. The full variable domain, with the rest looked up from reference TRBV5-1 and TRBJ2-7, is KAGVTQTPRYLIKTRGQQVTLSCSPISGHRSVSWYQQTPGQGLQFLFEYFSETQRNKGNFPGRFSGRQFSNSRSEMNVSTLELGDSALYLCASRTGTGTYEQYFGPGTRLTVT.